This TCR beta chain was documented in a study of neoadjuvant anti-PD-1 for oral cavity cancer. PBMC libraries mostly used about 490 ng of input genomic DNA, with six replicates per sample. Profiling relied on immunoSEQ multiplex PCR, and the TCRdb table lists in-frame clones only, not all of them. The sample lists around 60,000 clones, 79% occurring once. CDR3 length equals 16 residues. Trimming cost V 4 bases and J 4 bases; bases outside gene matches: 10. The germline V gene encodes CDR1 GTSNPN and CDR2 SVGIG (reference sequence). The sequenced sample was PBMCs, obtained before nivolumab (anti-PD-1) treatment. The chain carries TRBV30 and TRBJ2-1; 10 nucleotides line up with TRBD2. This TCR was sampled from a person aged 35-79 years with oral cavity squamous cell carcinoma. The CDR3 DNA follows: TGTGCCTGGATTGAAGCGGGAGGGGATCGGTACAATGAGCAGTTCTTC. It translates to CAWIEAGGDRYNEQFF. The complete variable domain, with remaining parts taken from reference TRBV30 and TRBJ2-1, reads SQTIHQWPATLVQPVGSPLSLECTVEGTSNPNLYWYRQAAGRGLQLLFYSVGIGQISSEVPQNLSASRPQDRQFILSSKKLLLSDSGFYLCAWIEAGGDRYNEQFFGPGTRLTVL.